The 24 T cell receptor beta chains below come from one sample, sequenced in a study of prognosis after radiotherapy for stage I lung cancer. Template was genomic DNA; TCR beta CDR3 amplified in two multiplex PCR rounds. Round-one PCR had primers specific to each TRBV and TRBJ gene. TCRdb itself ran the multiplex PCR reads through MiXCR, one entry per CDR3 protein. The sample shows some 14,000 distinct CDR3 sequences, around 40% of them seen only once. The sample consisted of PBMCs, taken before or after stereotactic body radiation therapy (not recorded which). The receptor source for this set is a donor older than 45 with non-small cell lung cancer.

This clonotype was detected ten times or more. The chain carries TRBV25-1 and TRBJ2-7, with TRBD2 matching over 11 bases. CDR1 MGHDK and CDR2 SYGVNS come from the germline V gene. This CDR3 comprises 17 residues. With V trimmed by 5 bases and J by 0 bases, 9 bases remained unmatched. This CDR3 is CASSLNSGRAVSYEQYF. CDR3 nucleotides: TGTGCCAGCAGTCTCAATAGCGGGAGGGCCGTCTCCTACGAGCAGTACTTC.

This clonotype qualifies as medium-sized. V gene TRBV28 combines with J gene TRBJ2-1; 7 bases are a match to TRBD1. The germline V gene encodes CDR1 MDHEN and CDR2 SYDVKM. V gave up 3 bases and J gave up 1 base; unmatched junction bases: 0. The CDR3 extends over 14 amino acids. This CDR3 reads CASSLTGSYNEQFF. CDR3 DNA: TGTGCCAGCAGTTTGACAGGGTCCTACAATGAGCAGTTCTTC.

This clonotype was found many times. The chain is built from TRBV10-3 and TRBJ2-7; a possible D gene is TRBD1 (6 bases). Germline V gene sequence: CDR1 ENHRY, CDR2 SYGVKD. This CDR3 spans 14 amino acids. Trimming removed 0 bases from V and 4 bases from J, with 10 bases in between. The CDR3 coding sequence is TGTGCCATCAGTGAGTCGCAGGGGCGGTACGAGCAGTACTTC. The encoded protein is CAISESQGRYEQYF.

In this sample, this clonotype turned up a few times. A much larger clone sits a single nucleotide away, making a read error possible. The genes are TRBV5-1 and TRBJ1-3; D possibly corresponds to TRBD1 (6 bases). Germline V gene data show CDR1 as SGHRS and CDR2 as YFSETQ. V lost 7 bases and J lost 2, with 10 bases in between. The length of the CDR3 is 13 residues. The CDR3 bases are TGCGCCAGCTGGGGGGGCCCTGGAAACACCATATATTTT. Translated, it gives CASWGGPGNTIYF.

This sequence joins TRBV7-8 and TRBJ2-6, with 8 bases lining up with TRBD1. The CDR3 sequence is 18 residues long. Looked up from germline, CDR1 is SGHVS and CDR2 is FQNEAQ. Trimming at V came to 2 bases and at J to 3 bases, leaving 9 bases not matched to a gene. CDR3 loop: CASSLQGAGVRGANVLTF. Written as DNA, the CDR3 is TGTGCCAGCAGCTTACAGGGGGCAGGGGTTCGTGGGGCCAACGTCCTGACTTTC.

This clonotype was counted many times. The rearrangement links TRBV2 to TRBJ1-6; 7 nucleotides match TRBD1. V gave up 6 bases and J gave up 7 bases; unmatched junction bases: 9. CDR1 is SNHLY and CDR2 is FYNNEI in the germline V gene. This CDR3 is 15 amino acids long. The CDR3 coding sequence is TGTGCCAGCAGGAGACAGGGAGTAGGAAATTCACCCCTCCACTTT. It specifies CASRRQGVGNSPLHF. Based on the CDR3 plus reference TRBV2 and TRBJ1-6, the full variable domain is EPEVTQTPSHQVTQMGQEVILRCVPISNHLYFYWYRQILGQKVEFLVSFYNNEISEKSEIFDDQFSVERPDGSNFTLKIRSTKLEDSAMYFCASRRQGVGNSPLHFGNGTRLTVT.

This clonotype was counted many times. J is TRBJ2-1 and V is TRBV19; 16 nucleotides align to TRBD2. Per the germline V gene, CDR1 is LNHDA and CDR2 is SQIVND (reference sequence). This CDR3 comprises 16 residues. Unmatched junction bases numbered 7, after V lost 3 bases and J lost 11 bases. The CDR3 is CASSMWGTSGRDKQFF. In nucleotides, the CDR3 is TGTGCCAGTAGTATGTGGGGGACTAGCGGGAGGGATAAGCAGTTCTTC.

This clonotype was seen many times. The V and J genes are TRBV5-6 and TRBJ2-1; 7 nucleotides align to TRBD2. The CDR3 is 16 amino acids. Germline trimming cut 4 bases from V and 3 bases from J; bases unmatched to any gene: 10. Germline lookup yields CDR1 SGHDT and CDR2 YYEEEE. CDR3 DNA: TGTGCCAGCAGCCACTTCGGGGGAGGGAACTACAATGAGCAGTTCTTC. Its protein is CASSHFGGGNYNEQFF.

This clonotype was detected ten times or more. This rearrangement joins TRBV24-1 to TRBJ2-1; 10 bases match TRBD2. Germline V gene data show CDR1 as KGHDR and CDR2 as SFDVKD. CDR3 size: 17 residues. The ends lost 0 bases at V and 3 bases at J; junction bases unmatched: 4. The CDR3 reads CATSDLRASGSYNEQFF. In DNA form, the CDR3 reads TGTGCCACCAGTGATTTGAGAGCTAGCGGGAGCTACAATGAGCAGTTCTTC.

This clonotype was recorded many times. V gene TRBV27 combines with J gene TRBJ2-7; no definite D call. V was clipped by 3 bases and J by 0 bases, with 9 bases between them. The CDR3 totals 14 residues. Germline loops: CDR1 MNHEY, CDR2 SMNVEV (reference sequence). The CDR3 region is CASSFSQISYEQYF. DNA for the CDR3: TGTGCCAGCAGTTTTAGTCAGATCTCCTACGAGCAGTACTTC.

Judged by abundance, this clonotype is medium-sized. The V and J genes are TRBV6-1 and TRBJ2-1; unclear D gene. Germline CDR1 reads MNHNS; CDR2 reads SASEGT. With 7 bases removed from V and 0 bases from J, the gap between germline ends came to 13 bases. This CDR3 spans 15 amino acids. In DNA, the CDR3 is TGTGCCAGCACTCCGACCATTAGCTCCTACAATGAGCAGTTCTTC. This translates into CASTPTISSYNEQFF.

As regards this clonotype: It differs at one base from a far larger clone, so likely a read error. This rearrangement joins TRBV6-2 or TRBV6-3 to TRBJ2-3; 12 nucleotides line up with TRBD2. Germline V gives CDR1 MNHEY, CDR2 SVGEGT. The CDR3 runs 18 residues. CDR3 residues: CASSSSGGAGLALDMQYF. DNA of the CDR3: TGTGCCAGCAGTTCTAGCGGGGGGGCGGGTTTGGCGTTAGATATGCAGTATTTT.

This clonotype was counted at least ten times. The CDR3 nucleotides are TGTGCCAGCAGCTTAGAACGGGTGAGGGGAATGAATGAGCAGTTCTTC. It codes for CASSLERVRGMNEQFF. The chain has TRBV7-6 and TRBJ2-1; D assignment may be TRBD1 or TRBD2 (5 bases each). This CDR3 has 16 amino acids. V shed 1 base and J shed 7 bases, with 17 bases lying between them. The germline V gene encodes CDR1 SGHVS and CDR2 FNYEAQ.

This clonotype was detected ten times or more. V gene TRBV5-4 combines with J gene TRBJ2-5; TRBD2 aligns across 9 bases. There are 17 residues in the CDR3. The ends lost 4 bases at V and 3 bases at J; junction bases unmatched: 13. In germline, CDR1 is SGHNT, CDR2 YYREEE (reference sequence). The CDR3 loop is CASSPPFGAGGEETQYF. The CDR3 DNA follows: TGTGCCAGCAGCCCACCCTTCGGAGCGGGGGGCGAAGAGACCCAGTACTTC.

This rearrangement joins TRBV6-4 to TRBJ2-1; 11 bases align to TRBD2. Per the germline V gene, CDR1 is MRHNA and CDR2 is SNTAGT. The CDR3 loop spans 14 amino acids. V trimming: 9 bases; J trimming: 9 bases; junction bases outside the gene matches: 10. The CDR3 bases are TGTGCCAGTTACTCACTAGCGGGGGTCGCTGAGCAGTTCTTC. This translates into CASYSLAGVAEQFF.

This clonotype was detected many times. The V and J genes are TRBV12-3 or TRBV12-4 and TRBJ1-4; no clear D. V lost 3 bases, J lost 11 bases, and 10 bases lay in between. The length of the CDR3 is 12 residues. The CDR3 DNA reads as TGTGCCAGCAGTTTTTCGGAAGGGAAACTGTTTTTT. Translating it yields CASSFSEGKLFF.

About this clonotype itself: This may arise from a read error, as a much more abundant clone is one base away. The chain carries TRBV14 and TRBJ2-5; the match to TRBD2 covers 13 bases. The germline V gene encodes CDR1 SGHDN and CDR2 FVKESK. CDR3 length: 16 residues. CDR3 residues: CTSSPRLAGGRETQYF. As DNA, the CDR3 is TGTACCAGCAGCCCCCGACTAGCGGGAGGTAGAGAGACCCAGTACTTC.

The V and J genes are TRBV6-2 or TRBV6-3 and TRBJ2-5; D remains unclear. Germline CDR1 reads MNHEY; CDR2 reads SVGEGT. CDR3 size: 14 residues. The ends were cut back, 5 bases at V and 7 bases at J, with 17 bases in the middle. The DNA of the CDR3 is TGTGCCAGCAGTGAGTCTGTGAGTCTAGGGACCCAGTACTTC. This encodes CASSESVSLGTQYF.

To note about this clonotype: A much larger clone differs from this one at a single base, so this may be a read error. V is TRBV6-1 and J is TRBJ2-1; D is perhaps TRBD2 (7 bases). CDR3 length: 16 amino acids. CDR1 MNHNS and CDR2 SASEGT come from the germline V gene. The V end lost 7 bases, the J end lost 7 bases, and 23 bases lay between the germline ends. CDR3 nucleotide sequence: TGTGCCAGCAAGGTGGGAGTTGGGGGGGGCGGGAATGAGCAGTTCTTC. Amino acid sequence: CASKVGVGGGGNEQFF.

The chain joins TRBV19 to TRBJ2-1; 10 bases match TRBD1. Trimming cost V 5 bases and J 8 bases; bases outside gene matches: 9. CDR1 is LNHDA, CDR2 SQIVND, per germline (reference sequence). The CDR3 sequence is 15 residues long. The DNA for the CDR3 is TGTGCCAGTAGTTTCCAGGACAGGGGGATAGATGAGCAGTTCTTC. It codes for CASSFQDRGIDEQFF.

This chain links TRBV15 with TRBJ2-7, with a tentative D call TRBD1 (5 bases). The CDR3 is 13 residues long. CDR1 and CDR2 (germline): LNHNV, YYDKDF (reference sequence). Between the trimmed V and J ends, which lost 5 bases and 11 bases, there was a span of 19 bases. CDR3 in DNA: TGTGCCACCAGCGAACTCCGGACACTCCCCGAGTACTTC. The encoded protein is CATSELRTLPEYF.

This clonotype was detected many times. V gene TRBV7-8 combines with J gene TRBJ1-1; 8 bases align to TRBD1. This CDR3 is 14 amino acids long. The germline V gene has CDR1 SGHVS and CDR2 FQNEAQ. After removal of 1 base from V and 11 bases from J, the junction contained 9 bases not matched to a gene. CDR3 nucleotide sequence: TGTGCCAGCAGCTTAGGGGCGCAGGGGGCCTGGGCTTTCTTT. It yields the protein CASSLGAQGAWAFF.

This clonotype has at least ten counts. This chain connects TRBV28 to TRBJ2-3; a possible D gene is TRBD2 (6 bases). The CDR3 is 13 residues long. Between the trimmed V and J ends, which lost 10 bases and 2 bases, there was a span of 13 bases. Germline loops: CDR1 MDHEN, CDR2 SYDVKM. This CDR3 is CAIDGGNTDTQYF. In DNA form, the CDR3 reads TGTGCCATCGATGGGGGGAACACAGATACGCAGTATTTT.

This clonotype was seen a single time. This rearrangement joins TRBV24-1 to TRBJ2-3, with 7 bases identical to TRBD2. CDR1 and CDR2 from the germline V gene are KGHDR and SFDVKD. The CDR3 covers 17 residues. V shed 0 bases, J shed 2 bases, and the junction held 7 bases outside the gene matches. The CDR3 bases are TGTGCCACCAGTGATTTGCTTTGCGGGGGAGTCACAGATACGCAGTATTTT. Protein product: CATSDLLCGGVTDTQYF.